This T cell receptor (beta chain) is drawn from a study of shared clonotypes between healthy human individuals. As originally analysed: Sequence data from immunoSEQ were junction-only and lacked quality scores; consequently, filtering differed. Sequencing used immunoSEQ multiplex PCR; TCRdb keeps in-frame clones, though not all of them. The DNA gave D and trimming, while V, J and clone size come from that table. The data contain 1.5 million to 2.5 million clones, about 95% of them singletons. Deletions cut 2 bases from V and 0 bases from J, with 15 bases between. This CDR3 contains 16 residues. The germline V gene has CDR1 SGHDT and CDR2 YYEEEE. The naive CD8 population came from CD45RO-negative cells selected for CCR7, without terminally differentiated effector memory CD45RA+ cells. Nashville, Tennessee was home to all donors, each a Caucasian adult.

The sample was naive CD8+ T cells sorted from blood. This clonotype was obtained from a young man in good health. This chain joins TRBV5-6 and TRBJ2-7; D not resolved. CDR3 protein: CASSLQRATLSYEQYF. CDR3 DNA: TGTGCCAGCAGCTTACAAAGGGCGACTCTCTCCTACGAGCAGTACTTC.